Presented here are 25 T cell receptor beta chains from one specimen sequenced in a study of identical twins. MiXCR, applied by TCRdb to the 5' RACE reads, yields one record per CDR3 protein. The data contain just under 550,000 distinct CDR3 sequences, about 15% of them singletons. The same sample was also used in a study of yellow fever vaccine responses in identical twins.

The sequenced sample was CD4+ T cells sorted from blood. The receptors derive from a woman aged 18 to 35 in good health.

The CDR3, as DNA: TGTGCCAGCAGTTTATCAAGTTTAACGGGAGGGCCCCCAGATACGCAGTATTTT. It specifies CASSLSSLTGGPPDTQYF. The V gene is TRBV28, the J gene TRBJ2-3, with 8 bases that match TRBD2. This CDR3 comprises 18 residues. Losses at the gene ends were 1 base for V and 4 bases for J; bases not matched to a gene: 13. Germline V gives CDR1 MDHEN, CDR2 SYDVKM.

This clonotype has a handful of counts. The chain employs TRBV29-1 and TRBJ2-7; no definite D call. V lost 5 bases, J lost 0 bases, and 5 bases lay in between. CDR1 SQVTM and CDR2 ANQGSEA come from the germline V gene. This CDR3 contains 11 residues. CDR3 region: CSVKSSYEQYF. For the CDR3, the DNA is TGCAGCGTTAAAAGCTCCTACGAGCAGTACTTC.

The chain recombines TRBV20-1 with TRBJ2-1; 8 bases map to TRBD1. The germline V gene has CDR1 DFQATT and CDR2 SNEGSKA (reference sequence). V shed 5 bases, J shed 7 bases, and the junction held 7 bases outside the gene matches. This CDR3 region has 13 residues. For the CDR3, the DNA is TGCAGTGCTCCAGGGCAGGGGGCGAATGAGCAGTTCTTC. This sequence encodes CSAPGQGANEQFF.

The CDR3 region has the DNA TGTGCCAGCAGCCAAACTGGGGCTAGCGGGAGCAGTTCAGATACGCAGTATTTT. The encoded protein is CASSQTGASGSSSDTQYF. The chain combines TRBV4-2 with TRBJ2-3; TRBD2 matches at 10 bases. This CDR3 comprises 18 residues. V lost 2 bases to trimming and J lost 4 bases; unmatched junction nucleotides: 12. CDR1 LGHNA and CDR2 YNFKEQ come from the germline V gene.

This clonotype has a single count. This chain uses TRBV7-6 with TRBJ2-7; D is unclear. The CDR3 is 15 amino acids. V gave up 1 base and J gave up 8 bases, with 18 bases separating them. Germline V gene data show CDR1 as SGHVS and CDR2 as FNYEAQ. CDR3 amino acids: CASSLGAAYSEQQYF. CDR3 DNA sequence: TGTGCCAGCAGCTTAGGTGCGGCCTACTCCGAACAGCAGTACTTC.

J is TRBJ2-7 and V is TRBV11-1; D remains unclear. The CDR3 has 13 amino acids. The V gene lost 4 bases and the J gene lost 1 base, with 8 bases spanning the gap. Germline V lookup: CDR1 SGHAT, CDR2 FQDESV (reference sequence). The CDR3 loop is CASSWDISYEQYV. For the CDR3, the DNA is TGTGCCAGCAGCTGGGATATTTCCTACGAGCAGTACGTC.

The genes are TRBV20-1 and TRBJ2-7; 9 nucleotides agree with TRBD2. V shed 4 bases, J shed 4 bases, and the junction held 5 bases outside the gene matches. The CDR3 extends over 13 amino acids. From germline, CDR1 is DFQATT and CDR2 SNEGSKA (reference sequence). This chain's CDR3 is CSANAGLAYEQYF. CDR3 nucleotides: TGCAGTGCTAACGCCGGACTAGCGTACGAGCAGTACTTC.

This clonotype was counted a few times. This chain uses TRBV12-3 or TRBV12-4 with TRBJ1-1; D call uncertain. The V and J ends lost 6 bases and 1 base respectively, with 12 bases between them. The CDR3 runs 14 residues. The CDR3 nucleotides are TGTGCCAGCAGCCCTCAATGGGGGAACACTGAAGCTTTCTTT. Its protein is CASSPQWGNTEAFF.

The chain links TRBV20-1 to TRBJ2-3; D perhaps matches TRBD2 (6 bases). From germline, CDR1 is DFQATT and CDR2 SNEGSKA (reference sequence). CDR3 length equals 14 residues. Between the trimmed V and J ends, which lost 6 bases and 2 bases, there was a span of 15 bases. CDR3 in amino acids: CSARTRTNTDTQYF. The CDR3 DNA is TGCAGTGCCCGCACGAGGACTAACACAGATACGCAGTATTTT.

The rearrangement joins TRBV10-3 to TRBJ2-1; D remains unclear. The germline V gene has CDR1 ENHRY and CDR2 SYGVKD. The CDR3 spans 11 residues. Trimming stripped 5 bases from V and 6 bases from J, with 5 bases between. CDR3 amino acids: CAISMANEQFF. In DNA form, the CDR3 reads TGTGCCATCAGTATGGCCAATGAGCAGTTCTTC.

The chain carries TRBV20-1 and TRBJ2-5; D gene uncertain. Germline CDR1 is DFQATT and CDR2 is SNEGSKA (reference sequence). Trimming shortened V by 7 bases and J by 5 bases, and 14 bases separated the two germline ends. The CDR3 loop spans 12 amino acids. CDR3: CSVPKVRETQYF. The CDR3 nucleotides are TGCAGTGTTCCCAAAGTTCGGGAGACCCAGTACTTC.

The J gene is TRBJ2-7, the V gene TRBV7-9, with a possible D match to TRBD1 (7 bases). In germline, CDR1 is SEHNR, CDR2 FQNEAQ (reference sequence). Trimming left V 5 bases short and J 4 bases short, with 12 bases between. The CDR3 is 13 amino acids. CDR3 amino acids: CASSKSGGYEQYV. CDR3 coding DNA: TGTGCCAGCAGCAAGTCAGGGGGGTACGAGCAGTACGTC.

The chain joins TRBV5-1 to TRBJ2-1; perhaps TRBD2 as D (7 bases). Deletions cut 6 bases from V and 2 bases from J, with 18 bases between. The CDR3 totals 16 residues. Per the germline V gene, CDR1 is SGHRS and CDR2 is YFSETQ. The CDR3 bases are TGCGCCAGCACCCTTGGTGGGGGGGCCACCTACAATGAGCAGTTCTTC. Translation: CASTLGGGATYNEQFF.

This clonotype came up a few times. This chain links TRBV4-1 with TRBJ1-6; D gene ambiguous. The V end was cut by 0 bases, the J end by 9 bases, with 6 bases between. The CDR3 loop spans 13 amino acids. Germline values: CDR1 MGHRA, CDR2 YSYEKL. The CDR3 sequence: CASSQDLVSPLHF. In nucleotides, the CDR3 is TGCGCCAGCAGCCAAGATCTAGTTTCACCCCTCCACTTT.

The rearrangement links TRBV5-1 to TRBJ2-2; TRBD2 might be the D (5 bases). Germline-derived CDR1 and CDR2 are SGHRS and YFSETQ. CDR3 length equals 21 residues. V shed 4 bases and J shed 6 bases, with 34 bases lying between them. Here the CDR3 reads CASSRTPPGTGKDEGSGELFF. In DNA form, the CDR3 reads TGCGCCAGCAGCCGCACACCTCCGGGAACGGGGAAAGATGAGGGATCCGGGGAGCTGTTTTTT. The full variable domain, with the rest looked up from reference TRBV5-1 and TRBJ2-2, is KAGVTQTPRYLIKTRGQQVTLSCSPISGHRSVSWYQQTPGQGLQFLFEYFSETQRNKGNFPGRFSGRQFSNSRSEMNVSTLELGDSALYLCASSRTPPGTGKDEGSGELFFGEGSRLTVL.

The CDR3 sequence is CSARDSGQGVVETQYF. CDR3 coding DNA: TGCAGTGCTAGAGATTCGGGACAGGGGGTGGTGGAGACCCAGTACTTC. This rearrangement joins TRBV20-1 to TRBJ2-5; 11 nucleotides agree with TRBD1. In germline, CDR1 is DFQATT, CDR2 SNEGSKA (reference sequence). The CDR3 totals 16 residues. Unmatched junction bases numbered 8, after V lost 0 bases and J lost 5 bases.

V usage is TRBV16 and J usage is TRBJ2-1, with D perhaps matching TRBD1 or TRBD2 (6 bases each). V lost 4 bases and J lost 15, with 28 bases in between. Germline CDR1 KGHSY, CDR2 FQNENV. CDR3 length equals 16 residues. CDR3 nucleotides: TGTGCCAGCAGCCGCTGGGGGGCCATCAACCAGACCCATACGTTCTTC. Its translation: CASSRWGAINQTHTFF.

This clonotype was counted only a few times. The chain recombines TRBV4-2 with TRBJ1-4, with unresolved D. Trimming took 0 bases from V and 6 from J, leaving 14 bases between them. Germline CDR1 LGHNA, CDR2 YNFKEQ. The CDR3 extends over 16 amino acids. CDR3 in amino acids: CASSQDPQDGDEKLFF. Here the CDR3 DNA reads TGTGCCAGCAGCCAAGACCCGCAGGACGGGGATGAAAAACTGTTTTTT.

The chain links TRBV7-9 to TRBJ2-7; 8 positions agree with TRBD1. V lost 4 bases to trimming and J lost 6 bases; unmatched junction nucleotides: 2. The CDR3 has 12 amino acids. In germline, CDR1 is SEHNR, CDR2 FQNEAQ (reference sequence). CDR3 nucleotide sequence: TGTGCCAGCAGCTACGGGACAGGCGAGCAGTACTTC. It codes for CASSYGTGEQYF.

This clonotype was detected once. The CDR3, as DNA: TGTGCCAGCAGTTTAGCCCGGGTGTACACCGGGGAGCTGTTTTTT. It encodes CASSLARVYTGELFF. The chain uses TRBV28 and TRBJ2-2; D gene unclear. The CDR3 is 15 residues long. With 2 bases removed from V and 3 bases from J, the gap between germline ends came to 10 bases. CDR1 and CDR2 (germline): MDHEN, SYDVKM.

Only a few counts were recorded for this clonotype. The rearrangement joins TRBV20-1 to TRBJ2-5; the match to TRBD2 covers 9 bases. This CDR3 is 16 amino acids long. Germline V gene data show CDR1 as DFQATT and CDR2 as SNEGSKA (reference sequence). J was trimmed by 4 bases and V by 3 bases; bases with no gene match: 12. In nucleotides, the CDR3 is TGCAGTGCTAGTCCCCTAGCGGGACCACTCGGAGAGACCCAGTACTTC. Protein: CSASPLAGPLGETQYF.

V is TRBV24-1 and J is TRBJ2-2; 7 nucleotides match TRBD1. This CDR3 region has 15 residues. CDR1 KGHDR and CDR2 SFDVKD come from the germline V gene. V shed 3 bases, J shed 6 bases, and the junction held 6 bases outside the gene matches. CDR3 coding DNA: TGTGCCACCAGTGATCCCGGGACAGCGTCCGGGGAGCTGTTTTTT. This encodes CATSDPGTASGELFF.

This clonotype was seen more than once but under ten times. The rearrangement links TRBV3-1 to TRBJ2-3, with D perhaps TRBD2 (6 bases). V lost 3 bases and J lost 1, with 20 bases in between. Germline V gene lookup returns CDR1 LGHDT and CDR2 YNNKEL (reference sequence). The CDR3 has 18 residues. CDR3: CASSHVVGGTSGTDTQYF. In DNA, the CDR3 is TGTGCCAGCAGCCATGTGGTCGGGGGTACGTCGGGCACAGATACGCAGTATTTT.

The chain links TRBV24-1 to TRBJ2-5; TRBD1 agrees at 10 bases. In germline, CDR1 is KGHDR, CDR2 SFDVKD. This CDR3 has 16 residues. The V segment lost 1 base and the J segment 1 base; nucleotides outside the gene matches: 2. CDR3 DNA: TGTGCCACCAGTGATTTCTGGACAGGGGGCCAAGAGACCCAGTACTTC. Translation gives CATSDFWTGGQETQYF.

Many counts were recorded for this clonotype. The chain has TRBV18 and TRBJ1-2, with 7 bases identical to TRBD1. V lost 0 bases and J lost 2; bases outside the gene matches: 3. The CDR3 is 15 amino acids. Germline-derived CDR1 and CDR2 are KGHSH and LQKENI. CDR3 protein: CASSPPAGQNYGYTF. The CDR3 DNA sequence: TGTGCCAGCTCACCACCGGCGGGACAGAACTATGGCTACACCTTC.